This T cell receptor beta chain derives from a study of beta chain features in type 1 diabetes. The study's findings and limits: Researchers reported that naive, central memory and Treg TCRB repertoires appeared more similar in patients than in healthy donors. Across all four CD4+ subsets, people with type 1 diabetes showed modestly shorter TCRB CDR3s. More deletions and fewer insertions at VDJ junctions were found in patients with type 1 diabetes.

Sorting based on CD45RO/CCR7/CD25/CD127/CD95/CD27 separated CD4+ naive, central memory, regulatory and stem cell-like memory cells. This clone was seen a few times. Its antigen is currently unknown. Distinct nucleotide sequences in the sample also encode this CDR3. The isolated RNA, all of it, was reverse transcribed, so expressed TCRB transcripts were what got sequenced. The method was immunoSEQ multiplex PCR; TCRdb's version includes in-frame clones alone and lacks a portion of them. The sample consists of about 140,000 clones, about 9.1% of them appearing once. The receptor was derived from a woman in her thirties or forties in good health. Sequencing used central memory CD4+ T cells from blood.

CDR3 nucleotides: TGTGCCAGCAGTCCAGGGGCAGACTATGGCTACACCTTC. It encodes CASSPGADYGYTF. The V gene is TRBV6-5, the J gene TRBJ1-2; maybe TRBD1 (6 bases). Germline V gene data show CDR1 as MNHEY and CDR2 as SVGAGI. The CDR3 covers 13 residues. Trimming left V 5 bases short and J 3 bases short, with 10 bases between.